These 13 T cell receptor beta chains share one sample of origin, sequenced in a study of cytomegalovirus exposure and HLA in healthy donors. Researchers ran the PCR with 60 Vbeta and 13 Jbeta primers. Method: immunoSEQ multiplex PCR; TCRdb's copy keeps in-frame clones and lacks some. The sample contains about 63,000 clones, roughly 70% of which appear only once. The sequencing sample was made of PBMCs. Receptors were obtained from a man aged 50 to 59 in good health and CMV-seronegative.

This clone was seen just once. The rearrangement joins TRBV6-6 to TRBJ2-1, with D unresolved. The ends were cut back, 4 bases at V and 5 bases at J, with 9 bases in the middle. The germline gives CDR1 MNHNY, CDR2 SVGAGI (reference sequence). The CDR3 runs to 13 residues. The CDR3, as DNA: TGTGCCAGCAGTTCCCACCGGGACAATGAGCAGTTCTTC. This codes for CASSSHRDNEQFF.

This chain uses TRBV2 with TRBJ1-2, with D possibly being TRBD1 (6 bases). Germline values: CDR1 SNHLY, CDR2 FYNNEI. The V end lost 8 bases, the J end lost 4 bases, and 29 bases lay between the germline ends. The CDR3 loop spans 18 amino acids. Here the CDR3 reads CASGRQPSGHSTGYGYTF. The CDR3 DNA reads TGTGCCAGCGGACGCCAACCCTCGGGACACTCCACCGGCTATGGCTACACCTTC.

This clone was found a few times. DNA of the CDR3: TGCGCCAGCACTGGGGGCGCTCACAATGAGCAGTTCTTC. Translation: CASTGGAHNEQFF. This chain links TRBV10-2 with TRBJ2-1; D is perhaps TRBD1 (6 bases). Looked up from germline, CDR1 is WSHSY and CDR2 is SAAADI. This CDR3 is 13 amino acids long. Trimming cost V 7 bases and J 5 bases, with 12 bases left between them.

The CDR3 DNA follows: TGCAGCGTTGAGACCAGAGGGAGTTACGAGCAGTACTTC. It yields the protein CSVETRGSYEQYF. The V and J genes are TRBV29-1 and TRBJ2-5; D is possibly TRBD2 (5 bases). The J call may be mistaken, given a closer DNA end match to TRBJ2-7. This CDR3 has 13 amino acids. Germline CDR1 SQVTM, CDR2 ANQGSEA.

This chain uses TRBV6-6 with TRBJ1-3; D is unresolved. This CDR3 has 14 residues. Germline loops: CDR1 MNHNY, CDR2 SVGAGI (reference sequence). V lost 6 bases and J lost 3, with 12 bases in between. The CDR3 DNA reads TGTGCCAGCAGCCGAACAAAAAGTGGAAACACCATATATTTT. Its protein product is CASSRTKSGNTIYF.

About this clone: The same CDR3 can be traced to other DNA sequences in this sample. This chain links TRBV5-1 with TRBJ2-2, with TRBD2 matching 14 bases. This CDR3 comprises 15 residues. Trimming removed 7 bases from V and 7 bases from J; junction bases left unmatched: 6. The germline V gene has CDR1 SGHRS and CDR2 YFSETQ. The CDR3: CASGLAGGFNGELFF. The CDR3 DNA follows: TGCGCCAGCGGACTAGCGGGGGGTTTTAACGGGGAGCTGTTTTTT.

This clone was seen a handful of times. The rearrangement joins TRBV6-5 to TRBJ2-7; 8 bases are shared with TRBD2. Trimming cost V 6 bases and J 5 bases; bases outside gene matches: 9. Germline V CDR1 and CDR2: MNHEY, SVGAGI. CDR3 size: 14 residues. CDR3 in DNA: TGTGCCAGCAGGCGCGGACTAGCCCCGGACGAGCAGTACTTC. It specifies CASRRGLAPDEQYF.

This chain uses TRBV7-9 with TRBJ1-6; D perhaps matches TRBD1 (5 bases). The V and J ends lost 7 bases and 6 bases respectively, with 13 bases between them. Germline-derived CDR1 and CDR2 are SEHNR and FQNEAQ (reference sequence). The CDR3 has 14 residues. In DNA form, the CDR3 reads TGTGCCAGCACCTCCTGGGGCAGTAATTCACCCCTCCACTTT. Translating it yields CASTSWGSNSPLHF. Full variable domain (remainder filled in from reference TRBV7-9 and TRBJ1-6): DTGVSQNPRHKITKRGQNVTFRCDPISEHNRLYWYRQTLGQGPEFLTYFQNEAQLEKSRLLSDRFSAERPKGSFSTLEIQRTEQGDSAMYLCASTSWGSNSPLHFGNGTRLTVT.

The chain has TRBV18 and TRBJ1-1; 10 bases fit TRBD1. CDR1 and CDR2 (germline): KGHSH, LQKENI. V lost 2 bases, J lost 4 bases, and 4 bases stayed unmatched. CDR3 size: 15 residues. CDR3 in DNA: TGTGCCAGCTCACCAAGGGACAGGGGATCCACTGAAGCTTTCTTT. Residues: CASSPRDRGSTEAFF.

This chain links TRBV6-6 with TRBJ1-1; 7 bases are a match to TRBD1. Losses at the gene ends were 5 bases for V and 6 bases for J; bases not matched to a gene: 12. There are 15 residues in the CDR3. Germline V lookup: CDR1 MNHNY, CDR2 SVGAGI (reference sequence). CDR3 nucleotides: TGTGCCAGCAGTCACCCTCCAGACAGGGATGCTGAAGCTTTCTTT. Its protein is CASSHPPDRDAEAFF.

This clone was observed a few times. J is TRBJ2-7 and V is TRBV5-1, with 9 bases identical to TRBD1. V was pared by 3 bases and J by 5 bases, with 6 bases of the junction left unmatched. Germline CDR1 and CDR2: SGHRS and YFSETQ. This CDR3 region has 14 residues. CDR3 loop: CASSSGTGKNEQYF. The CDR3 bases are TGCGCCAGCAGCTCTGGGACAGGGAAGAACGAGCAGTACTTC.

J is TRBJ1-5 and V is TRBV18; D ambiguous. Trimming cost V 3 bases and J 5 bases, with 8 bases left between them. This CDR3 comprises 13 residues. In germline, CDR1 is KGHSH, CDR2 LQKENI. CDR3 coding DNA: TGTGCCAGCTCACCGATCGGGGATCAGCCCCAGCATTTT. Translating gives CASSPIGDQPQHF.

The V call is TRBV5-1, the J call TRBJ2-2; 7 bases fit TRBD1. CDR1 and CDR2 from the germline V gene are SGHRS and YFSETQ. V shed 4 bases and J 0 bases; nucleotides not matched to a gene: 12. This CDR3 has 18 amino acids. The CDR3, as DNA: TGCGCCAGCAGCCCGAGATACTACAGGGGTGCGAACACCGGGGAGCTGTTTTTT. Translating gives CASSPRYYRGANTGELFF.